This passage covers 16 T cell receptor beta chains from one sample sequenced in a study of shared clonotypes between healthy human individuals. This table comes from immunoSEQ multiplex PCR, and its TCRdb copy is limited to in-frame clones, with some not included. The sample holds over 400,000 clones, about 85% seen once. Sequenced input: PBMCs. These receptors came from a woman between 40 and 50 years old in good health. Some clones in this sample may be carry-over from other donors' samples.

V usage is TRBV28 and J usage is TRBJ2-7; D gene ambiguous. Germline lookup yields CDR1 MDHEN and CDR2 SYDVKM. The length of the CDR3 is 11 residues. V dropped 5 bases and J dropped 3 bases, with 5 bases sitting between them. CDR3 in DNA: TGTGCCAGCAGTATCAACTACGAGCAGTACTTC. It specifies CASSINYEQYF.

The rearrangement joins TRBV9 to TRBJ2-3; 7 nucleotides match TRBD2. V shed 2 bases and J 4 bases; nucleotides not matched to a gene: 7. CDR3 length: 15 residues. Germline lookup yields CDR1 SGDLS and CDR2 YYNGEE. The CDR3 sequence is CASSVSGAEADTQYF. The CDR3 region has the DNA TGTGCCAGCAGCGTGAGCGGGGCCGAGGCAGATACGCAGTATTTT.

The chain is built from TRBV2 and TRBJ2-5, with a weak D call TRBD2 (6 bases). This CDR3 has 14 residues. Germline V gene lookup returns CDR1 SNHLY and CDR2 FYNNEI. V dropped 4 bases and J dropped 2 bases, with 11 bases sitting between them. DNA of the CDR3: TGTGCCAGCAGTGGGGACTGGGCACAAGAGACCCAGTACTTC. Its protein product is CASSGDWAQETQYF.

V usage is TRBV7-3 and J usage is TRBJ2-1; a possible D gene is TRBD2 (6 bases). Trimming left V 3 bases short and J 2 bases short, with 11 bases between. This CDR3 region has 15 residues. The germline CDR1 and CDR2 sequences are SGHTA and FQGTGA. CDR3 loop: CASSFSGGTYNEQFF. Here the CDR3 DNA reads TGTGCCAGCAGCTTTAGCGGAGGGACCTACAATGAGCAGTTCTTC.

The chain is built from TRBV28 and TRBJ2-7; the D gene is possibly TRBD2 (5 bases). Germline V gives CDR1 MDHEN, CDR2 SYDVKM. The CDR3 contains 16 residues. V lost 6 bases and J lost 0, with 18 bases in between. DNA of the CDR3: TGTGCCAGCAGCAAGGGTGGGAGTAGGGCCTCCTACGAGCAGTACTTC. This codes for CASSKGGSRASYEQYF. The complete variable domain, with remaining parts taken from reference TRBV28 and TRBJ2-7, reads DVKVTQSSRYLVKRTGEKVFLECVQDMDHENMFWYRQDPGLGLRLIYFSYDVKMKEKGDIPEGYSVSREKKERFSLILESASTNQTSMYLCASSKGGSRASYEQYFGPGTRLTVT.

The table lists this clone with a count of one. This chain uses TRBV7-2 with TRBJ2-5; D remains unclear. The CDR3 loop spans 12 amino acids. V was clipped by 5 bases and J by 5 bases, with 9 bases between them. CDR1 and CDR2 from the germline V gene are SGHTA and FQGNSA. The CDR3 is CASSLDGETQYF. CDR3 bases: TGTGCCAGCAGCCTCGACGGGGAGACCCAGTACTTC.

Remarks on this clone: The sample holds other DNA sequences that translate to the same CDR3. The chain combines TRBV9 with TRBJ2-3; TRBD2 matches 9 bases. V was pared by 0 bases and J by 2 bases, with 4 bases of the junction left unmatched. The CDR3 runs to 16 residues. Germline CDR1 reads SGDLS; CDR2 reads YYNGEE. CDR3 protein: CASSVVAGGPTDTQYF. CDR3 coding DNA: TGTGCCAGCAGCGTAGTGGCGGGAGGGCCCACAGATACGCAGTATTTT.

The chain couples TRBV6-1 to TRBJ2-7, with unresolved D. Trimming took off 2 bases at V and 3 bases at J, with 14 bases between the two ends. From germline, CDR1 is MNHNS and CDR2 SASEGT. The CDR3 loop spans 15 amino acids. The CDR3 coding sequence is TGTGCCAGCAGTGAATTAATGATCGCTGTCTACGAGCAGTACTTC. It yields the protein CASSELMIAVYEQYF.

The chain has TRBV28 and TRBJ2-7; a weak D match, TRBD2 (5 bases). Trimming left V 4 bases short and J 2 bases short, with 15 bases between. This CDR3 is built from 15 residues. CDR1 and CDR2 from the germline V gene are MDHEN and SYDVKM. The CDR3 bases are TGTGCCAGCAGTTCAAGAGGGATTCGGACCTACGAGCAGTACTTC. Translating it yields CASSSRGIRTYEQYF.

In regard to this clone: A far more abundant clone sits one base away, making this likely a read error. This sample includes further DNA sequences coding for the same CDR3. This chain uses TRBV28 with TRBJ2-2; D is undetermined. This CDR3 has 12 amino acids. V shed 7 bases and J shed 8 bases, with 11 bases lying between them. Germline CDR1 and CDR2: MDHEN and SYDVKM. In DNA form, the CDR3 reads TGTGCCAGCACCATCTTCACAGGGGAGCTGTTTTTT. It is translated as CASTIFTGELFF.

The chain combines TRBV5-1 with TRBJ2-5; the D is unclear. The CDR3 runs to 14 residues. CDR1 and CDR2 (germline): SGHRS, YFSETQ. V was clipped by 0 bases and J by 4 bases, with 10 bases between them. The CDR3 bases are TGCGCCAGCAGCTTGGCCGTACAGCCAGAGACCCAGTACTTC. Translation gives CASSLAVQPETQYF.

Points on this clone: A much larger clone differs from this one at a single base, so this may be a read error. The identical CDR3 is also encoded by other nucleotide sequences in the sample. The rearrangement joins TRBV7-2 to TRBJ2-7; 8 nucleotides agree with TRBD1. This CDR3 is built from 15 residues. J was trimmed by 7 bases and V by 5 bases; bases with no gene match: 13. Per germline, CDR1 SGHTA and CDR2 FQGNSA. This CDR3 reads CASSIRIGQGNEQYF. As DNA, the CDR3 is TGTGCCAGCAGCATTAGGATCGGACAGGGCAATGAGCAGTACTTC.

This clone was seen a few times. This chain links TRBV7-9 with TRBJ2-3; D could derive from TRBD1 or TRBD2 (5 bases each). The germline V gene encodes CDR1 SEHNR and CDR2 FQNEAQ (reference sequence). The CDR3 is 16 residues long. Trimming stripped 4 bases from V and 4 bases from J, with 18 bases between. The CDR3 loop is CASSSIGTPRPDTQYF. The CDR3 DNA sequence: TGTGCCAGCAGCTCGATCGGGACCCCACGCCCAGATACGCAGTATTTT.

This clone occurred a few times. The gene calls are TRBV19 and TRBJ1-1; unclear D gene. Germline CDR1 reads LNHDA; CDR2 reads SQIVND (reference sequence). The CDR3 totals 11 residues. V lost 3 bases and J lost 5, with 4 bases in between. The CDR3 sequence: CASSMWTEAFF. The CDR3 coding sequence is TGTGCCAGTAGTATGTGGACTGAAGCTTTCTTT.

About this clone itself: Possible read error: a much larger clone is one base away. The same CDR3 arises from other DNA sequences in this sample as well. The rearrangement links TRBV21-1 to TRBJ2-3; TRBD2 was called by the table and not checked on the DNA. TRBV21-1 is deemed a pseudogene. This CDR3 spans 20 amino acids. DNA of the CDR3: TGTGCCAGCAGCAAAGGGACTAGCGGGAGGGGCCGCCCCGGAACAGATACGCAGTATTTT. Translated: CASSKGTSGRGRPGTDTQYF.

V is TRBV5-6 and J is TRBJ2-7, with D tentatively TRBD1 or TRBD2 (5 bases each). Germline CDR1 and CDR2: SGHDT and YYEEEE. Trimming pared 1 base from V and 7 bases from J, leaving 18 bases between. The CDR3 contains 15 residues. The CDR3 coding sequence is TGTGCCAGCAGCTTGAGGGGCAAACCCCCGGGGGAGCAGTACTTC. It codes for CASSLRGKPPGEQYF. The whole variable domain, filled in from reference TRBV5-6 and TRBJ2-7, reads DAGVTQSPTHLIKTRGQQVTLRCSPKSGHDTVSWYQQALGQGPQFIFQYYEEEERQRGNFPDRFSGHQFPNYSSELNVNALLLGDSALYLCASSLRGKPPGEQYFGPGTRLTVT.